Below, 4 T cell receptor beta chains from the same sample are listed, as sequenced in a study of molecular identifiers for immune sequencing clone quantification (dated by TCRdb to 2016 to 2019). Library construction relied on PCR. The listed sequencing device is NextSeq 500. TCRdb reprocessed the public reads (quality trimming at Q25 with fastp, clone calling with MiXCR) and kept in-frame beta chains. Rows matching on CDR3 protein sequence are summarized as one entry with the most common DNA and genes. The sample records under 100,000 distinct CDR3 sequences, around 27% of which are singletons. Jointly, the top ten make up 0.6% to 0.9% of the sample. The source material was naive CD8+ T cells from blood, with Jurkat cell RNA spiked in. The cell subset or site label for this specimen denotes: FACS-sorted CD8+CD4-CCR7+CD45RA+ naive T cells. The receptors originated from a human donor in good health. Some libraries in this study had Jurkat cell RNA spiked in.

The sample holds a few counts of this clonotype. The chain combines TRBV12-3 or TRBV12-4 with TRBJ2-5; D is undetermined. Trimming removed 5 bases from V and 3 bases from J, with 13 bases in between. The CDR3 length is 14 residues. CDR3 region: CASSPPRMEETQYF. The CDR3 region has the DNA TGTGCCAGCAGTCCCCCCCGTATGGAAGAGACCCAGTACTTC.

This clonotype has more than one count but fewer than ten. The gene calls are TRBV6-2 or TRBV6-3 and TRBJ1-1; perhaps TRBD1 as D (5 bases). V was pared by 5 bases and J by 0 bases, with 13 bases between. This CDR3 has 15 amino acids. Germline V gene sequence: CDR1 MNHEY, CDR2 SVGEGT. The CDR3 bases are TGTGCCAGCAGTAGGGCGACAGAGATGAACACTGAAGCTTTCTTT. Amino acid sequence: CASSRATEMNTEAFF.

This clonotype occurred many times. The CDR3 region has the DNA TGTGCCAGCAGTTTAGGCCCACCCGGTAGCACAGATACGCAGTATTTT. Translating gives CASSLGPPGSTDTQYF. V usage is TRBV27 and J usage is TRBJ2-3, with D hard to call. The CDR3 consists of 16 residues. Germline assignment: CDR1 MNHEY and CDR2 SMNVEV (reference sequence). Trimming pared 2 bases from V and 0 bases from J, leaving 12 bases between.

This clonotype occurred many times. The genes are TRBV28 and TRBJ1-1; D is ambiguous. Germline assignment: CDR1 MDHEN and CDR2 SYDVKM. The CDR3 loop spans 15 amino acids. V shed 3 bases and J shed 2 bases, with 13 bases lying between them. CDR3 DNA sequence: TGTGCCAGCAGTTTGTCAGGATGGGGTAACACTGAAGCTTTCTTT. This translates into CASSLSGWGNTEAFF.